This section outlines one T cell receptor beta chain sequence together with its context. The antigen is unknown. PCR primers comprised 60 Vbeta and 13 Jbeta primers. Profiling relied on immunoSEQ multiplex PCR, and the TCRdb table lists in-frame clones only, not all of them. The sample lists fewer than 150,000 clones, 74% occurring once. This sample was included in a study of cytomegalovirus exposure and HLA in healthy donors. CDR3 size: 12 residues. Trimming cost V 5 bases and J 3 bases, with 8 bases left between them. CDR1 is SGHTA and CDR2 is FQGNSA in the germline V gene. General study points: Later, an analysis found that common viral pathogens appeared to be linked with several of the most significant clusters.

The J gene is TRBJ2-7, the V gene TRBV7-2, with D perhaps TRBD2 (6 bases). The sample taken for sequencing was PBMCs. The sequence came from a woman in her 50s in good health and CMV-seropositive. The CDR3 protein is CASSPGGYEQYF. CDR3 in DNA: TGTGCCAGCAGCCCCGGGGGCTACGAGCAGTACTTC.